The 25 T cell receptor beta chains in this list originate from one sample, sequenced in a study of OX40 agonist ivuxolimab in advanced cancers. Libraries came from the immunoSEQ multiplex PCR assay. The table was pulled from immuneACCESS by TCRdb, which kept in-frame rearrangements only. Such tables lose some clones; where checked, under half of the loss comes from unresolved V genes, and the rest has no known cause. This sample holds tens of thousands of clones; around nine tenths were observed only once. Jointly, the top ten make up about 1.5% of the sample. Specimen: CD4+ or CD8+ T cells sorted from blood, collected in a trial of the OX40 agonist ivuxolimab. The source is an adult with an advanced solid tumor such as melanoma, head and neck, liver or kidney cancer.

This clone has just one count. In DNA, the CDR3 is TGTGCCAGCAGCAACGAAACCCGACTATACACAGATACGCAGTATTTT. Translated: CASSNETRLYTDTQYF. The chain couples TRBV21-1 to TRBJ2-3; TRBD2 reflects the table's D call only, with no check against the DNA. TRBV21-1 is a pseudogene segment. This CDR3 spans 16 amino acids.

The chain employs TRBV6-5 and TRBJ2-7, with 10 bases fitting TRBD1. The CDR3 length is 13 residues. With 6 bases clipped from V and 6 bases from J, the junction kept 5 bases outside the gene matches. Per germline, CDR1 MNHEY and CDR2 SVGAGI. The CDR3: CASSLGQGSEQYF. Written as DNA, the CDR3 is TGTGCCAGCAGCTTGGGACAGGGGAGCGAGCAGTACTTC.

The V call is TRBV18, the J call TRBJ2-1, with D perhaps TRBD1 or TRBD2 (5 bases each). The CDR3 consists of 15 residues. Per the germline V gene, CDR1 is KGHSH and CDR2 is LQKENI. V was clipped by 3 bases and J by 7 bases, with 16 bases between them. The CDR3 nucleotides read TGTGCCAGCTCACCGCCCTCCGGGACCACTAATGAGCAGTTCTTC. Its translation is CASSPPSGTTNEQFF.

The chain employs TRBV21-1 and TRBJ2-7. TRBV21-1 is listed as a pseudogene. There are 15 residues in the CDR3. CDR3 loop: CASSKVWTAINEQYF. DNA for the CDR3: TGTGCCAGCAGCAAAGTGTGGACCGCCATCAACGAGCAGTACTTC.

The chain is built from TRBV6-5 and TRBJ1-2; TRBD1 might be the D (6 bases). This CDR3 has 15 residues. CDR1 and CDR2 from the germline V gene are MNHEY and SVGAGI. Trimming took off 3 bases at V and 4 bases at J, with 15 bases between the two ends. CDR3 sequence (DNA): TGTGCCAGCAGTTATGACACGGGGGGCCCCTATGGCTACACCTTC. Encoded protein: CASSYDTGGPYGYTF.

The rearrangement joins TRBV5-4 to TRBJ2-7, with 7 bases lining up with TRBD1. Germline lookup yields CDR1 SGHNT and CDR2 YYREEE (reference sequence). Trimming removed 0 bases from V and 3 bases from J; junction bases left unmatched: 6. The CDR3 runs to 15 residues. The CDR3 spells CASSLGGTAVYEQYF. The CDR3 DNA is TGTGCCAGCAGCTTGGGGGGGACAGCGGTCTACGAGCAGTACTTC.

J is TRBJ2-2 and V is TRBV5-1; 7 nucleotides line up with TRBD1. Germline trimming cut 3 bases from V and 0 bases from J; bases unmatched to any gene: 5. The CDR3 has 16 residues. Germline V gene data show CDR1 as SGHRS and CDR2 as YFSETQ. This CDR3 reads CASSSTGTANTGELFF. CDR3 nucleotides: TGCGCCAGCAGCTCAACCGGGACAGCGAACACCGGGGAGCTGTTTTTT.

This clone was observed once. The chain recombines TRBV6-6 with TRBJ2-7, with 8 bases that match TRBD1. CDR1 MNHNY and CDR2 SVGAGI come from the germline V gene (reference sequence). The CDR3 consists of 14 residues. V lost 5 bases, J lost 2 bases, and 5 bases stayed unmatched. CDR3 bases: TGTGCCAGCAGTATGGGGACAGGTCCCTACGAGCAGTACTTC. Translation gives CASSMGTGPYEQYF.

J is TRBJ1-3 and V is TRBV18; D not resolved. Trimming took off 0 bases at V and 5 bases at J, with 11 bases between the two ends. The CDR3 has 15 amino acids. Germline CDR1 reads KGHSH; CDR2 reads LQKENI. The CDR3 sequence: CASSPPGQSRNTIYF. The CDR3 nucleotides read TGTGCCAGCTCACCACCGGGCCAAAGTAGAAACACCATATATTTT.

The chain carries TRBV7-3 and TRBJ2-2; D is undetermined. This CDR3 comprises 14 residues. Germline loops: CDR1 SGHTA, CDR2 FQGTGA. V was pared by 1 base and J by 2 bases, with 5 bases between. CDR3 amino acids: CASSLRVNTGELFF. CDR3 nucleotide sequence: TGTGCCAGCAGCTTAAGAGTCAACACCGGGGAGCTGTTTTTT.

J is TRBJ2-3 and V is TRBV5-1; D is possibly TRBD1 (6 bases). This CDR3 is built from 19 residues. Germline V CDR1 and CDR2: SGHRS, YFSETQ. V was clipped by 0 bases and J by 0 bases, with 20 bases between them. CDR3 nucleotide sequence: TGCGCCAGCAGCTTGGAGGGCGGACAGCCGCCTATGAGCACAGATACGCAGTATTTT. Protein: CASSLEGGQPPMSTDTQYF.

The rearrangement links TRBV5-4 to TRBJ2-1; TRBD2 aligns across 9 bases. J was trimmed by 5 bases and V by 4 bases; bases with no gene match: 10. The CDR3 loop spans 16 amino acids. Germline lookup yields CDR1 SGHNT and CDR2 YYREEE (reference sequence). The CDR3 reads CASSRSGTSPHNEQFF. In DNA form, the CDR3 reads TGTGCCAGCAGCCGATCCGGGACTAGCCCTCACAATGAGCAGTTCTTC.

This chain joins TRBV6-5 and TRBJ1-5, with D tentatively TRBD1 (6 bases). The germline V gene has CDR1 MNHEY and CDR2 SVGAGI. The CDR3 is made up of 15 amino acids. V was shortened by 5 bases and J by 7 bases, with 18 bases between the two germline ends. The DNA for the CDR3 is TGTGCCAGCAGTCCCCGAGTCAGGGGTAGCCAGCCCCAGCATTTT. This encodes CASSPRVRGSQPQHF.

This chain connects TRBV5-1 to TRBJ2-2; 8 bases fit TRBD1. Per germline, CDR1 SGHRS and CDR2 YFSETQ. The CDR3 loop spans 14 amino acids. The V and J ends lost 6 bases and 0 bases, in that order; junction bases with no gene match: 1. Written as DNA, the CDR3 is TGCGCCAGCACGGGACAGGCGAACACCGGGGAGCTGTTTTTT. It encodes CASTGQANTGELFF.

V usage is TRBV18 and J usage is TRBJ1-4, with 7 bases aligning to TRBD1. CDR3 length equals 16 residues. Germline trimming cut 2 bases from V and 0 bases from J; bases unmatched to any gene: 3. In germline, CDR1 is KGHSH, CDR2 LQKENI. Written as DNA, the CDR3 is TGTGCCAGCTCACCAGGACAGGCTGCAACTAATGAAAAACTGTTTTTT. Translating gives CASSPGQAATNEKLFF.

V and J are TRBV9 and TRBJ1-1; no reliable D call. The CDR3 is 13 amino acids. Trimming cost V 0 bases and J 0 bases, with 3 bases left between them. CDR1 SGDLS and CDR2 YYNGEE come from the germline V gene. CDR3 sequence: CASSVDMNTEAFF. CDR3 nucleotide sequence: TGTGCCAGCAGCGTAGACATGAACACTGAAGCTTTCTTT.

This chain uses TRBV18 with TRBJ2-2; TRBD2 matches at 9 bases. From germline, CDR1 is KGHSH and CDR2 LQKENI. CDR3 length equals 15 residues. V lost 8 bases to trimming and J lost 6 bases; unmatched junction nucleotides: 10. CDR3 nucleotide sequence: TGTGCCAGCCTACCGGGACTAGCCCTGTCCGGGGAGCTGTTTTTT. The encoded protein is CASLPGLALSGELFF. The entire variable domain, with the rest obtained from reference TRBV18 and TRBJ2-2, is as follows: NAGVMQNPRHLVRRRGQEARLRCSPMKGHSHVYWYRQLPEEGLKFMVYLQKENIIDESGMPKERFSAEFPKEGPSILRIQQVVRGDSAAYFCASLPGLALSGELFFGEGSRLTVL.

This sequence joins TRBV6-5 and TRBJ2-3, with 7 bases identical to TRBD1. In germline, CDR1 is MNHEY, CDR2 SVGAGI. This CDR3 contains 15 residues. The V and J ends lost 4 bases and 1 base, in that order; junction bases with no gene match: 5. CDR3 in amino acids: CASSSAGTGTDTQYF. The CDR3 DNA sequence: TGTGCCAGCAGTTCTGCCGGGACAGGCACAGATACGCAGTATTTT.

The chain carries TRBV30 and TRBJ1-5, with TRBD1 as a possible D gene (6 bases). The germline V and J ends were trimmed by 2 bases and 0 bases, with 11 bases remaining between them. Per the germline V gene, CDR1 is GTSNPN and CDR2 is SVGIG (reference sequence). This CDR3 is built from 15 residues. The CDR3 region is CAWSPPTGSNQPQHF. CDR3 in DNA: TGTGCCTGGAGTCCTCCGACAGGTAGCAATCAGCCCCAGCATTTT.

This chain links TRBV19 with TRBJ2-3; TRBD1 agrees at 7 bases. The CDR3 runs to 18 residues. The junction had 10 bases not matched to a gene; V was cut back by 1 base and J by 0 bases. The V gene's germline CDR1 is LNHDA and CDR2 SQIVND (reference sequence). The CDR3 bases are TGTGCCAGTAGTATAGGTCTTGAGGGGGCACTTAGCACAGATACGCAGTATTTT. Translating gives CASSIGLEGALSTDTQYF. The complete variable domain, with remaining parts taken from reference TRBV19 and TRBJ2-3, reads DGGITQSPKYLFRKEGQNVTLSCEQNLNHDAMYWYRQDPGQGLRLIYYSQIVNDFQKGDIAEGYSVSREKKESFPLTVTSAQKNPTAFYLCASSIGLEGALSTDTQYFGPGTRLTVL.

This chain connects TRBV5-1 to TRBJ2-7; 7 bases line up with TRBD1. Germline V gene data show CDR1 as SGHRS and CDR2 as YFSETQ. V shed 3 bases and J 2 bases; nucleotides not matched to a gene: 5. This CDR3 region has 14 residues. CDR3 in amino acids: CASSSRTGAYEQYF. In DNA, the CDR3 is TGCGCCAGCAGCTCCCGGACAGGTGCCTACGAGCAGTACTTC.

This clone was seen just once. The chain employs TRBV5-1 and TRBJ2-7, with 7 bases lining up with TRBD2. Germline values: CDR1 SGHRS, CDR2 YFSETQ. This CDR3 has 15 residues. With 4 bases clipped from V and 2 bases from J, the junction kept 9 bases outside the gene matches. CDR3 sequence (DNA): TGCGCCAGCAGCGACTCAGCGGGAAGACCCTACGAGCAGTACTTC. This encodes CASSDSAGRPYEQYF.

The chain is built from TRBV23-1 and TRBJ2-7; 8 bases map to TRBD1. TRBV23-1 belongs to the ORF category, with a function that is uncertain. This CDR3 has 14 residues. Trimming removed 2 bases from V and 9 bases from J; junction bases left unmatched: 9. For the CDR3, the DNA is TGCGCCAGCAGTCAAACCCCCGGACAGGGCGGGCAGTACTTC. Amino acids: CASSQTPGQGGQYF.

The chain carries TRBV7-9 and TRBJ1-5; D unclear. Germline loops: CDR1 SEHNR, CDR2 FQNEAQ (reference sequence). The V end was cut by 1 base, the J end by 3 bases, with 4 bases between. The CDR3 is made up of 13 amino acids. CDR3: CASSLVANQPQHF. The CDR3, as DNA: TGTGCCAGCAGCTTAGTCGCCAATCAGCCCCAGCATTTT.

The chain is built from TRBV5-6 and TRBJ2-1; D is possibly TRBD2 (6 bases). V was cut by 0 bases and J by 8 bases, with 15 bases left in between. This CDR3 is 15 amino acids long. Looked up from germline, CDR1 is SGHDT and CDR2 is YYEEEE. The CDR3 spells CASSLEGGIFDEQFF. The CDR3 DNA is TGTGCCAGCAGCTTGGAGGGCGGGATCTTCGATGAGCAGTTCTTC.